This T cell receptor (beta chain) was sequenced during a study of CD8 T cells in ankylosing spondylitis. Regarding the study as a whole: One TCR beta motif, made up of under ten highly homologous variants, appeared characteristic of ankylosing spondylitis blood.

In this sample, this clonotype turned up many times. As yet, its antigen is unknown. CDR3 length: 13 amino acids. V lost 6 bases and J lost 3; bases outside the gene matches: 5. Per the germline V gene, CDR1 is SQVTM and CDR2 is ANQGSEA. Scientists made TCR beta libraries using quantitative 5'-RACE with molecular barcodes. TCRdb re-derived calls from the 5' RACE reads in MiXCR, one entry per CDR3 protein. The table lists about 840,000 distinct CDR3 sequences, approximately 10% of them singletons. What was sequenced was blood, either unsorted or a sorted T cell fraction (not recorded which). V is TRBV29-1 and J is TRBJ2-1; 7 nucleotides line up with TRBD2. This receptor was identified in a male donor with ankylosing spondylitis. CDR3 nucleotides: TGCAGCGTCTGGGGGGGAAACTACAATGAGCAGTTCTTC. This encodes CSVWGGNYNEQFF.